The next 2 T cell receptor beta chains were all read from a single sample in a study of T cells in women clearing cervical HPV infection (dated by TCRdb to the late 2010s). Library method: the immunoSEQ multiplex PCR assay. Here the immuneACCESS table is served through TCRdb, limited to in-frame sequences with V and J called. Missing clones are a known gap in these copies; in checked studies unresolved V genes cover under half, and the rest lacks a known reason. Per the sample table, the count is roughly 31,000 clones. The ten largest make up about 7% of the sample. Sample: blood buffy coat. Receptors originate from a woman between 18 and 70 years old with a cervical HPV16 infection that either progressed to CIN3+ or cleared (not recorded which).

Comments on this clone: The read halts 3 residues ahead of the CDR3 end, with the missing end drawn from the germline J gene. The chain is built from TRBV5-1 and TRBJ1-1; the D gene is possibly TRBD1 (6 bases). Trimming stripped 0 bases from V and 4 bases from J, with 16 bases between. CDR1 and CDR2 (germline): SGHRS, YFSETQ. The CDR3 has 16 amino acids. CDR3 DNA, as far as it was read: TGCGCCAGCAGCTTGGCCTCCGGGACATACGGCACTGAA. This codes for CASSLASGTYGTE. The whole CDR3 region reads CASSLASGTYGTEAFF.

This CDR3 reads CASSLVEGDGGYTF. The sequenced CDR3 bases are TGTGCCAGCAGCTTAGTAGAAGGGGATGGTGGC. The gene calls are TRBV7-8 and TRBJ1-2; possible D gene TRBD1, 5 bases. The CDR3 goes on 3 residues after the read ends, and that part is filled in from the germline J gene. Trimming took off 1 base at V and 7 bases at J, with 13 bases between the two ends. This CDR3 is built from 14 residues. CDR1 is SGHVS, CDR2 FQNEAQ, per germline.